The next 10 T cell receptor beta chains were all read from a single sample in a study of cytomegalovirus exposure and HLA in healthy donors. A multiplex PCR was run with 60 Vbeta primers and 13 Jbeta primers. The data were produced by immunoSEQ multiplex PCR, yet TCRdb's version contains in-frame clones alone and is incomplete. Of more than 75,000 clones in the sample, more than 80% were seen once. The sequenced sample consisted of PBMCs. These receptors all stem from a man aged 18 to 35 in good health and CMV-seronegative.

About this clone: Other DNA variants within this sample encode the same CDR3. J is TRBJ1-1 and V is TRBV19; D may be TRBD1 (6 bases). Per germline, CDR1 LNHDA and CDR2 SQIVND (reference sequence). This CDR3 has 19 residues. The germline V and J ends were trimmed by 10 bases and 1 base, with 31 bases remaining between them. In DNA, the CDR3 is TGTGCCACTAGGGGGGGGATCGGACCCAAAAACCCCCGGAACACTGAAGCTTTCTTT. Protein: CATRGGIGPKNPRNTEAFF.

The V gene is TRBV5-5, the J gene TRBJ2-7, with D possibly matching TRBD1 (6 bases). CDR3 length: 20 amino acids. Looked up from germline, CDR1 is SGHKS and CDR2 is YYEKEE (reference sequence). The V end was cut by 0 bases, the J end by 3 bases, with 28 bases between. Written as DNA, the CDR3 is TGTGCCAGCAGCTTGGGGCCGGACAGCCTCTCCTCACGGTGGTTCTACGAGCAGTACTTC. As protein: CASSLGPDSLSSRWFYEQYF.

The rearrangement uses TRBV6-5 and TRBJ1-1, with D possibly matching TRBD1 (5 bases). The CDR3 runs to 14 residues. V lost 8 bases to trimming and J lost 0 bases, with 13 bases between them. Germline CDR1 is MNHEY and CDR2 is SVGAGI. CDR3 DNA sequence: TGTGCCAGCCGACAGAAGGCAATGAACACTGAAGCTTTCTTT. Translation gives CASRQKAMNTEAFF.

The rearrangement joins TRBV28 to TRBJ2-6; 8 positions agree with TRBD1. The CDR3 sequence is 18 residues long. The germline gives CDR1 MDHEN, CDR2 SYDVKM. V shed 5 bases and J 3 bases; nucleotides not matched to a gene: 12. CDR3 in amino acids: CASSTAGGLVYGANVLTF. In DNA, the CDR3 is TGTGCCAGCAGTACGGCAGGGGGCCTGGTTTATGGGGCCAACGTCCTGACTTTC.

CDR3 protein: CASSDGSGRAGNEQFF. In DNA, the CDR3 is TGTGCCAGCAGCGACGGTAGCGGGAGGGCCGGCAATGAGCAGTTCTTC. The chain employs TRBV9 and TRBJ2-1; 11 bases agree with TRBD2. Germline CDR1 is SGDLS and CDR2 is YYNGEE. With 3 bases clipped from V and 6 bases from J, the junction kept 8 bases outside the gene matches. This CDR3 has 16 amino acids.

The V and J genes are TRBV4-2 and TRBJ1-1; 8 nucleotides agree with TRBD1. The CDR3 consists of 16 residues. CDR1 is LGHNA, CDR2 YNFKEQ, per germline. Unmatched junction bases numbered 11, after V lost 1 base and J lost 7 bases. The CDR3 loop is CASSQGTGDRSFEAFF. The CDR3 DNA sequence: TGTGCCAGCAGCCAAGGAACCGGGGACAGGAGCTTTGAAGCTTTCTTT.

V usage is TRBV29-1 and J usage is TRBJ2-5, with unresolved D. The CDR3 is 14 amino acids. CDR1 and CDR2 from the germline V gene are SQVTM and ANQGSEA. Trimming stripped 1 base from V and 1 base from J, with 10 bases between. CDR3 sequence reads: CSVEGLRSQETQYF. For the CDR3, the DNA is TGCAGCGTTGAAGGGTTGAGGTCCCAAGAGACCCAGTACTTC.

This chain uses TRBV7-2 with TRBJ2-1; 9 bases fit TRBD1. The CDR3 runs to 15 residues. Germline values: CDR1 SGHTA, CDR2 FQGNSA. Unmatched junction bases numbered 2, after V lost 4 bases and J lost 1 base. The chain's CDR3 is CASSSDRGSYNEQFF. The CDR3 region has the DNA TGTGCCAGCAGCTCGGACAGGGGATCCTACAATGAGCAGTTCTTC.

This clone was observed a handful of times. The rearrangement links TRBV11-2 to TRBJ2-3; TRBD1 aligns across 8 bases. The CDR3 spans 15 residues. Germline V lookup: CDR1 SGHAT, CDR2 FQNNGV. J gave up 8 bases and V 3 bases, and 10 bases lay outside the gene matches. The CDR3 DNA sequence: TGTGCCAGCAGCTTGTCAGGGGGCGCAGAGGGTACGCAGTATTTT. It yields the protein CASSLSGGAEGTQYF.

The chain is built from TRBV2 and TRBJ2-3, with D tentatively TRBD2 (5 bases). Germline-derived CDR1 and CDR2 are SNHLY and FYNNEI. The ends were cut back, 3 bases at V and 8 bases at J, with 6 bases in the middle. This CDR3 is built from 11 residues. The CDR3 here is CASSELATQYF. CDR3 bases: TGTGCCAGCAGTGAGCTAGCTACGCAGTATTTT.